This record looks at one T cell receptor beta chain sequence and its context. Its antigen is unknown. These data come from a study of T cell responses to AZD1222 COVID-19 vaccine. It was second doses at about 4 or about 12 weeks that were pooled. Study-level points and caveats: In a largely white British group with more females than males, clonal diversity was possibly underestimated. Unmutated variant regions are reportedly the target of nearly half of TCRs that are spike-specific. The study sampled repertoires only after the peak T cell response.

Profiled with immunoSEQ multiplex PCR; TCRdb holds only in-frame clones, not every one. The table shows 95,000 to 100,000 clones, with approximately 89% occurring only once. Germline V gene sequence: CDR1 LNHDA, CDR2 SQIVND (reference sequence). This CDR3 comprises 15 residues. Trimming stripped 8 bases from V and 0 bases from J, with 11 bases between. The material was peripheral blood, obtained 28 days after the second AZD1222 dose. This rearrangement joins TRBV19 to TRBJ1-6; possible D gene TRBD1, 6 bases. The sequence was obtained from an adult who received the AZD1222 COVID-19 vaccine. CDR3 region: CASLPDSSYNSPLHF. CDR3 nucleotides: TGTGCCAGTCTTCCGGACAGCTCCTATAATTCACCCCTCCACTTT.